Below, 32 T cell receptor beta chains from the same sample are listed, as sequenced in a study of early stage breast cancer tumors. Repertoires were generated with immunoSEQ multiplex PCR, while TCRdb's copy carries only in-frame clones and drops some. The sample yields under 75,000 clones, 70% to 80% seen once. The sample taken for sequencing was blood. The receptors here all came from a person in their thirties with breast cancer.

The chain has TRBV6-5 and TRBJ2-5; D is uncertain. The CDR3 length is 15 residues. From germline, CDR1 is MNHEY and CDR2 SVGAGI. Between the trimmed V and J ends, which lost 0 bases and 1 base, there was a span of 9 bases. CDR3 region: CASSYSTWAQETQYF. For the CDR3, the DNA is TGTGCCAGCAGTTACTCGACGTGGGCCCAAGAGACCCAGTACTTC.

The V gene is TRBV2, the J gene TRBJ1-2, with a weak D call TRBD1 (6 bases). Per the germline V gene, CDR1 is SNHLY and CDR2 is FYNNEI. V was trimmed by 1 base and J by 8 bases, leaving 17 bases between them. The CDR3 extends over 15 amino acids. CDR3 region: CASSEGLGGVEGYTF. The CDR3 nucleotides are TGTGCCAGCAGTGAAGGTCTAGGGGGGGTGGAGGGCTACACCTTC.

The rearrangement uses TRBV7-9 and TRBJ2-3; D gene uncertain. CDR1 is SEHNR and CDR2 is FQNEAQ in the germline V gene (reference sequence). The V end lost 5 bases, the J end lost 3 bases, and 12 bases lay between the germline ends. This CDR3 region has 14 residues. The CDR3 spells CASSPRMPTDTQYF. The CDR3, as DNA: TGTGCCAGCAGCCCGCGTATGCCTACAGATACGCAGTATTTT.

V is TRBV28 and J is TRBJ2-2, with D unresolved. V lost 2 bases and J lost 0, with 4 bases in between. The CDR3 loop spans 14 amino acids. CDR1 is MDHEN and CDR2 is SYDVKM in the germline V gene. The CDR3 protein is CASSLGTNTGELFF. CDR3 DNA sequence: TGTGCCAGCAGTTTAGGCACGAACACCGGGGAGCTGTTTTTT.

This chain links TRBV14 with TRBJ1-1, with a weak D call TRBD1 (6 bases). The ends were cut back, 4 bases at V and 1 base at J, with 7 bases in the middle. The CDR3 is made up of 13 amino acids. Germline V gene data show CDR1 as SGHDN and CDR2 as FVKESK. CDR3: CASSLQGNTEAFF. Written as DNA, the CDR3 is TGTGCCAGCAGCCTACAGGGGAACACTGAAGCTTTCTTT.

This chain uses TRBV13 with TRBJ1-3; D gene ambiguous. This CDR3 has 13 residues. Germline CDR1 and CDR2: PRHDT and FYEKMQ (reference sequence). Deletions cut 5 bases from V and 4 bases from J, with 9 bases between. In DNA, the CDR3 is TGTGCCAGCAGCAAATTGGGGGGAAACACCATATATTTT. Translation: CASSKLGGNTIYF.

The CDR3 protein is CASSPGYGNTIYF. CDR3 sequence (DNA): TGTGCCAGCAGCCCAGGATACGGAAACACCATATATTTT. This chain joins TRBV11-3 and TRBJ1-3, with D unresolved. Germline V gives CDR1 SGHNT, CDR2 YENEEA. The CDR3 covers 13 residues. V was cut by 5 bases and J by 4 bases, with 9 bases left in between.

The chain is built from TRBV6-4 and TRBJ2-3; possible D gene TRBD2, 7 bases. Trimming stripped 2 bases from V and 5 bases from J, with 11 bases between. The length of the CDR3 is 14 residues. Germline V CDR1 and CDR2: MRHNA, SNTAGT. The CDR3: CASSDAGAGDTQYF. The CDR3 nucleotides are TGTGCCAGCAGTGACGCGGGGGCTGGAGATACGCAGTATTTT.

V gene TRBV11-2 combines with J gene TRBJ2-5; 11 bases line up with TRBD2. J lost 5 bases, V lost 3 bases, and 8 bases had no gene match. CDR3 size: 16 residues. Germline loops: CDR1 SGHAT, CDR2 FQNNGV. CDR3 protein: CASSFGLAGGGETQYF. CDR3 nucleotides: TGTGCCAGCAGCTTCGGACTAGCGGGTGGCGGGGAGACCCAGTACTTC.

The rearrangement uses TRBV7-8 and TRBJ2-3; 8 bases align to TRBD1. This CDR3 has 17 residues. Losses at the gene ends were 5 bases for V and 0 bases for J; bases not matched to a gene: 10. Germline assignment: CDR1 SGHVS and CDR2 FQNEAQ. The CDR3 here is CASSPRQGHYSTDTQYF. The CDR3 bases are TGTGCCAGCAGCCCACGACAGGGGCATTATAGCACAGATACGCAGTATTTT.

The chain joins TRBV2 to TRBJ2-1; either TRBD1 or TRBD2 may fit D (5 bases each). Germline lookup yields CDR1 SNHLY and CDR2 FYNNEI. This CDR3 region has 15 residues. Trimming shortened V by 4 bases and J by 5 bases, and 15 bases separated the two germline ends. CDR3 sequence (DNA): TGTGCCAGCAGTGGGACTCGGACACAGAACAATGAGCAGTTCTTC. It yields the protein CASSGTRTQNNEQFF.

The genes are TRBV7-9 and TRBJ2-7, with 8 positions matching TRBD1. CDR3 length: 14 amino acids. Trimming cost V 6 bases and J 2 bases; bases outside gene matches: 6. Germline CDR1 is SEHNR and CDR2 is FQNEAQ (reference sequence). CDR3: CASRKDRATYEQYF. The CDR3 coding sequence is TGTGCCAGCAGGAAGGACAGGGCCACCTACGAGCAGTACTTC.

This CDR3 is CAWSPSRVSGAYEQYF. CDR3 sequence (DNA): TGTGCCTGGAGTCCATCCCGTGTTAGCGGGGCTTACGAGCAGTACTTC. The chain carries TRBV30 and TRBJ2-7, with 8 bases matching TRBD2. The CDR3 covers 16 residues. V lost 2 bases and J lost 4; bases outside the gene matches: 13. CDR1 and CDR2 (germline): GTSNPN, SVGIG (reference sequence).

The genes are TRBV5-4 and TRBJ1-4; D unclear. Germline CDR1 and CDR2: SGHNT and YYREEE (reference sequence). V lost 4 bases and J 7 bases, leaving 14 bases between the germline ends. The CDR3 consists of 14 residues. This chain's CDR3 is CASSPRNGPEKLFF. CDR3 nucleotide sequence: TGTGCCAGCAGCCCCCGTAACGGGCCTGAAAAACTGTTTTTT.

V usage is TRBV7-2 and J usage is TRBJ2-3, with TRBD2 identical over 9 bases. The J segment lost 3 bases and the V segment lost 3 bases, leaving 4 bases of the junction unmatched. This CDR3 is built from 15 residues. Germline lookup yields CDR1 SGHTA and CDR2 FQGNSA. DNA for the CDR3: TGTGCCAGCAGCTTGGCGGGAGGGTGGACAGATACGCAGTATTTT. Its protein product is CASSLAGGWTDTQYF.

J is TRBJ1-1 and V is TRBV5-5; tentative D call: TRBD1 (6 bases). Trimming stripped 4 bases from V and 5 bases from J, with 12 bases between. CDR3 length equals 13 residues. CDR1 and CDR2 from the germline V gene are SGHKS and YYEKEE (reference sequence). The CDR3 region is CASSLGGGTEAFF. The CDR3, as DNA: TGTGCCAGCAGCCTAGGGGGGGGGACTGAAGCTTTCTTT.

The gene calls are TRBV5-6 and TRBJ2-7; 8 bases agree with TRBD1. J gave up 3 bases and V 3 bases, and 2 bases lay outside the gene matches. Germline V gene lookup returns CDR1 SGHDT and CDR2 YYEEEE. The CDR3 covers 13 residues. The CDR3, as DNA: TGTGCCAGCAGCTCCGGACAGGGCTACGAGCAGTACTTC. Translating gives CASSSGQGYEQYF.

This clone was detected a few times. This chain connects TRBV13 to TRBJ2-1; D possibly corresponds to TRBD1 (6 bases). The CDR3 runs to 13 residues. Trimming removed 8 bases from V and 6 bases from J, with 14 bases in between. CDR1 and CDR2 from the germline V gene are PRHDT and FYEKMQ (reference sequence). CDR3 loop: CASATQGLNEQFF. The CDR3 nucleotides read TGTGCCAGCGCAACACAGGGTCTCAATGAGCAGTTCTTC. Supplemented by reference TRBV13 and TRBJ2-1, the full variable domain reads AAGVIQSPRHLIKEKRETATLKCYPIPRHDTVYWYQQGPGQDPQFLISFYEKMQSDKGSIPDRFSAQQFSDYHSELNMSSLELGDSALYFCASATQGLNEQFFGPGTRLTVL.

This chain uses TRBV4-1 with TRBJ1-1; 10 positions agree with TRBD1. The CDR3 is made up of 14 amino acids. In germline, CDR1 is MGHRA, CDR2 YSYEKL. The V gene end was trimmed by 4 bases and the J gene end by 4 bases; junction bases not matched to a gene: 3. The CDR3 coding sequence is TGCGCCAGCAGCCGGACAGGGGGAGTCACTGAAGCTTTCTTT. It translates to CASSRTGGVTEAFF.

The rearrangement uses TRBV6-5 and TRBJ2-5, with D perhaps TRBD1 (5 bases). The CDR3 consists of 15 residues. With 2 bases removed from V and 5 bases from J, the gap between germline ends came to 15 bases. CDR1 is MNHEY, CDR2 SVGAGI, per germline. The CDR3: CASSYTRLGQETQYF. The CDR3 DNA follows: TGTGCCAGCAGTTACACCCGACTGGGGCAGGAGACCCAGTACTTC.

The J gene is TRBJ2-7, the V gene TRBV7-9; D is ambiguous. Trimming removed 6 bases from V and 2 bases from J, with 11 bases in between. Per germline, CDR1 SEHNR and CDR2 FQNEAQ (reference sequence). This CDR3 is 13 amino acids long. CDR3: CASRDRNAYEQYF. In DNA form, the CDR3 reads TGTGCCAGCAGGGATAGGAACGCCTACGAGCAGTACTTC.

The V gene is TRBV5-5, the J gene TRBJ1-4, with 7 bases that match TRBD1. CDR3 length: 17 residues. Trimming cost V 4 bases and J 8 bases; bases outside gene matches: 17. Per the germline V gene, CDR1 is SGHKS and CDR2 is YYEKEE (reference sequence). This CDR3 reads CASSRLTGPGIGEKLFF. The CDR3, as DNA: TGTGCCAGCAGCCGACTGACAGGGCCCGGAATAGGGGAAAAACTGTTTTTT.

The chain links TRBV30 to TRBJ2-1; TRBD2 is a possible D gene (6 bases). Trimming removed 6 bases at V and 9 bases at J, with 24 bases between. Germline V gives CDR1 GTSNPN, CDR2 SVGIG (reference sequence). The CDR3 extends over 15 amino acids. In DNA, the CDR3 is TGTGCCTGTACCGACATCGACCTGGTGGGGGGTGAGCAGTTCTTC. The encoded protein is CACTDIDLVGGEQFF.

The gene calls are TRBV18 and TRBJ2-2, with TRBD2 identical over 14 bases. The CDR3 runs 21 residues. CDR1 is KGHSH and CDR2 is LQKENI in the germline V gene. V lost 6 bases to trimming and J lost 4 bases; unmatched junction nucleotides: 19. CDR3 sequence (DNA): TGTGCCAGCTCGCGGTCCGGGACTAGCGGGAGAGGTACGACGATCACCGGGGAGCTGTTTTTT. Its protein product is CASSRSGTSGRGTTITGELFF.

The genes are TRBV7-2 and TRBJ2-1, with TRBD2 identical over 9 bases. CDR1 and CDR2 from the germline V gene are SGHTA and FQGNSA. Trimming at V came to 3 bases and at J to 3 bases, leaving 6 bases not matched to a gene. The CDR3 extends over 16 amino acids. CDR3 region: CASSFGSGSGYNEQFF. In DNA form, the CDR3 reads TGTGCCAGCAGCTTCGGTAGCGGGAGTGGCTACAATGAGCAGTTCTTC.

Of note for this clone: One end of the junction does not line up with germline, which may come from a read error. The rearrangement joins TRBV5-5 to TRBJ1-6; the match to TRBD1 covers 7 bases. CDR1 is SGHKS and CDR2 is YYEKEE in the germline V gene (reference sequence). The CDR3 covers 16 residues. CDR3 in DNA: TGCGCCAGCAGCCAAGAGTCAGGGGGAGCCAATTCACCCCTCCACTTT. Its translation is CASSQESGGANSPLHF.

The rearrangement joins TRBV6-1 to TRBJ2-1; 11 nucleotides align to TRBD1. CDR1 MNHNS and CDR2 SASEGT come from the germline V gene. The CDR3 is 16 amino acids. J lost 7 bases, V lost 0 bases, and 5 bases had no gene match. The CDR3 DNA reads as TGTGCCAGCAGTGAAGCTGCGGGACAGGGGGTGAATGAGCAGTTCTTC. Translated, it gives CASSEAAGQGVNEQFF.

This clone was detected only a few times. The rearrangement links TRBV7-4 to TRBJ1-4, with no clear D. Looked up from germline, CDR1 is SGHVT and CDR2 is SQSDAQ. The V end lost 1 base, the J end lost 8 bases, and 8 bases lay between the germline ends. The CDR3 consists of 13 residues. The CDR3 loop is CASSLEWWEKLFF. DNA for the CDR3: TGTGCCAGCAGCTTAGAATGGTGGGAAAAACTGTTTTTT.

This chain links TRBV6-1 with TRBJ1-2, with a tentative D call TRBD1 (5 bases). The germline V gene encodes CDR1 MNHNS and CDR2 SASEGT. This CDR3 spans 15 amino acids. V dropped 5 bases and J dropped 5 bases, with 18 bases sitting between them. The CDR3 sequence: CASSLLNGHPYGYTF. In DNA form, the CDR3 reads TGTGCCAGCAGTCTCCTAAACGGACACCCTTATGGCTACACCTTC.

A single count supports this clone. V and J are TRBV5-1 and TRBJ2-3, with D unclear. V was clipped by 1 base and J by 7 bases, with 7 bases between them. Germline values: CDR1 SGHRS, CDR2 YFSETQ. This CDR3 region has 12 residues. CDR3 DNA: TGCGCCAGCAGCTTGTATGATTATACGCAGTATTTT. It is translated as CASSLYDYTQYF.

The chain links TRBV9 to TRBJ2-6; a weak D match, TRBD1 (6 bases). Trimming removed 3 bases at V and 3 bases at J, with 10 bases between. The CDR3 length is 15 residues. From germline, CDR1 is SGDLS and CDR2 YYNGEE. CDR3 amino acids: CASSANRVGANVLTF. The CDR3 bases are TGTGCCAGCAGCGCCAACAGGGTTGGGGCCAACGTCCTGACTTTC.

The V and J genes are TRBV6-6 and TRBJ1-1; D may be TRBD1 (6 bases). CDR1 and CDR2 from the germline V gene are MNHNY and SVGAGI (reference sequence). The CDR3 sequence is 14 residues long. Between the trimmed V and J ends, which lost 7 bases and 6 bases, there was a span of 18 bases. In DNA form, the CDR3 reads TGTGCCAGCAACCCCTGGCGGGGGGGCGCTGAAGCTTTCTTT. This encodes CASNPWRGGAEAFF.